The 12 T cell receptor beta chains in this list originate from one sample, sequenced in a study of shared clonotypes between healthy human individuals. Produced via immunoSEQ multiplex PCR; TCRdb's table is partial and in-frame only. The sample consists of 1.5 million to 2.5 million clones, about 94% of them appearing once. Terminally differentiated effector memory CD45RA+ cells were left out of the naive CD8 fraction, which was CD45RO-negative and positively selected for CCR7. What was sequenced was naive CD8+ T cells sorted from blood. The source is a man aged 18-30 years in good health.

This clone was counted once. J is TRBJ2-1 and V is TRBV27; 12 bases map to TRBD2. The CDR3 totals 15 residues. Per the germline V gene, CDR1 is MNHEY and CDR2 is SMNVEV (reference sequence). J lost 10 bases, V lost 3 bases, and 7 bases had no gene match. Here the CDR3 reads CASSLASGGAWEQFF. The CDR3 nucleotides read TGTGCCAGCAGTTTGGCTAGCGGGGGGGCTTGGGAGCAGTTCTTC.

V is TRBV11-2 and J is TRBJ2-7; either TRBD1 or TRBD2 may supply D (5 bases each). Trimming took off 4 bases at V and 1 base at J, with 20 bases between the two ends. CDR1 and CDR2 (germline): SGHAT, FQNNGV. CDR3 size: 17 residues. CDR3 sequence: CASSSGPSRHSSYEQYF. CDR3 nucleotides: TGTGCCAGCAGCTCGGGACCGAGCCGGCACTCGTCCTACGAGCAGTACTTC.

The chain joins TRBV7-2 to TRBJ2-2, with D maybe TRBD1 (6 bases). There are 16 residues in the CDR3. CDR1 and CDR2 (germline): SGHTA, FQGNSA. V lost 0 bases and J 4 bases, leaving 12 bases between the germline ends. CDR3 residues: CASSLALTGRTGELFF. CDR3 nucleotides: TGTGCCAGCAGCTTAGCGCTGACAGGCCGCACCGGGGAGCTGTTTTTT.

V is TRBV28 and J is TRBJ2-7; possible D gene TRBD1, 6 bases. Between the trimmed V and J ends, which lost 5 bases and 1 base, there was a span of 9 bases. Germline V gene lookup returns CDR1 MDHEN and CDR2 SYDVKM. The CDR3 is 13 amino acids. This chain's CDR3 is CASSPGVSYEQYF. CDR3 nucleotide sequence: TGTGCCAGCAGTCCAGGGGTTTCCTACGAGCAGTACTTC.

The chain uses TRBV6-5 and TRBJ1-5; D not certain. This CDR3 region has 15 residues. V gave up 0 bases and J gave up 7 bases, with 13 bases separating them. Germline CDR1 MNHEY, CDR2 SVGAGI. The CDR3 nucleotides are TGTGCCAGCAGTTACTCCCAGGTGGCGGGCCAGCCCCAGCATTTT. Its translation: CASSYSQVAGQPQHF.

With respect to this clone: This CDR3 is also generated by other DNA sequences in the sample. The chain is built from TRBV5-1 and TRBJ2-3; D remains unclear. The CDR3 has 15 residues. Germline V CDR1 and CDR2: SGHRS, YFSETQ. The V and J ends lost 2 bases and 1 base respectively, with 11 bases between them. In nucleotides, the CDR3 is TGCGCCAGCAGCTTCTGGGCCGGAGGCACAGATACGCAGTATTTT. This sequence encodes CASSFWAGGTDTQYF.

The chain employs TRBV7-9 and TRBJ2-3, with 9 bases that match TRBD1. After removal of 5 bases from V and 3 bases from J, the junction contained 3 bases not matched to a gene. The germline V gene has CDR1 SEHNR and CDR2 FQNEAQ (reference sequence). The CDR3 has 14 amino acids. The CDR3 DNA follows: TGTGCCAGCAGCGTGGGACAGGGTACAGATACGCAGTATTTT. Its protein product is CASSVGQGTDTQYF.

The sample holds one count of this clone. The chain has TRBV19 and TRBJ2-7; TRBD1 agrees at 9 bases. CDR1 is LNHDA and CDR2 is SQIVND in the germline V gene (reference sequence). V shed 1 base and J 4 bases; nucleotides not matched to a gene: 8. This CDR3 spans 16 amino acids. The CDR3 loop reads CASSIGGGQGIYEQYF. CDR3 in DNA: TGTGCCAGTAGTATAGGAGGAGGACAGGGGATATACGAGCAGTACTTC.

V and J are TRBV4-1 and TRBJ1-5; possible D gene TRBD1, 5 bases. There are 15 residues in the CDR3. Trimming pared 3 bases from V and 6 bases from J, leaving 15 bases between. The V gene's germline CDR1 is MGHRA and CDR2 YSYEKL. The CDR3 reads CASSHQDQGGQPQHF. The CDR3 coding sequence is TGCGCCAGCAGCCACCAGGACCAGGGTGGTCAGCCCCAGCATTTT.

This chain connects TRBV5-1 to TRBJ2-1; tentatively, D is TRBD1 (6 bases). Trimming removed 6 bases at V and 0 bases at J, with 10 bases between. Germline assignment: CDR1 SGHRS and CDR2 YFSETQ. The CDR3 is made up of 14 amino acids. The CDR3: CASMTGVSYNEQFF. In DNA form, the CDR3 reads TGCGCCAGCATGACAGGAGTCTCCTACAATGAGCAGTTCTTC.

CDR3 DNA: TGTGCCAGCAGTTTCCCCCCGGACAGGGTGGACCTATTGGGGACTAGCACAGATACGCAGTATTTT. Translated: CASSFPPDRVDLLGTSTDTQYF. The chain has TRBV28 and TRBJ2-3, with TRBD1 matching 8 bases. The length of the CDR3 is 22 residues. V was pared by 3 bases and J by 0 bases, with 23 bases of the junction left unmatched. The V gene's germline CDR1 is MDHEN and CDR2 SYDVKM.

On this clone itself: This same CDR3 is encoded by further DNA sequences in the sample. V and J are TRBV5-4 and TRBJ2-7; TRBD2 might be the D (5 bases). Germline lookup yields CDR1 SGHNT and CDR2 YYREEE (reference sequence). Trimming removed 0 bases from V and 4 bases from J, with 11 bases in between. The CDR3 sequence is 14 residues long. CDR3 DNA: TGTGCCAGCAGCTTGGAGGCGGGCGGATACGAGCAGTACTTC. Protein product: CASSLEAGGYEQYF.